The text below deals with one TCR beta chain. Antigen: not known. This specimen belongs to a study of T cell responses to AZD1222 COVID-19 vaccine. Overall study: The analysis combined second doses at about 4 or about 12 weeks. Points from the study as a whole: Vaccine-associated CD4 TCRs ranged over spike, dominating at 160-218 and 743-854. White British ancestry dominated among donors, who included more females, and clonal diversity was possibly underestimated. A rise in Spike-specific TCR breadth and depth followed two AZD1222 doses.

Repertoires were generated with immunoSEQ multiplex PCR, while TCRdb's copy carries only in-frame clones and drops some. The data hold 120,000 to 150,000 clones, with about 88% observed a single time. CDR3 length: 13 amino acids. CDR1 is SQVTM and CDR2 is ANQGSEA in the germline V gene. V was trimmed by 6 bases and J by 5 bases, leaving 16 bases between them. The rearrangement links TRBV29-1 to TRBJ1-2; D is uncertain. This specimen consisted of peripheral blood, obtained on day 0 of AZD1222 vaccination. The sequence was obtained from an adult in good health. In DNA, the CDR3 is TGCAGCGTGGGTGAAAACCGGGTGTATGGCTACACCTTC. It codes for CSVGENRVYGYTF.